Sequencing of this TCR beta chain was carried out in a study of CD8 T cells in ankylosing spondylitis. Whole-study findings and limits: Earlier studies detected some motif variants in reactive arthritis synovial fluid and blood. Disease-linked clones proved CD8+ and comparatively uncommon in peripheral blood. Roughly eight highly homologous variants formed a TCR beta motif that appeared characteristic of ankylosing spondylitis blood. Clones linked to disease were reported to show significant enrichment in matched ankylosing spondylitis synovial fluid.

It was by quantitative 5'-RACE with molecular barcodes that TCR beta libraries were made. TCRdb itself ran the 5' RACE reads through MiXCR, one entry per CDR3 protein. This repertoire shows approximately 550,000 distinct CDR3 sequences, over 9.5% found once; its top ten account for nearly 7%. The sample holds a few counts of this clonotype. Its target is unknown. Per germline, CDR1 LGHDT and CDR2 YNNKEL (reference sequence). CDR3 size: 17 residues. V was trimmed by 1 base and J by 0 bases, leaving 13 bases between them. The chain combines TRBV3-1 with TRBJ2-1; D perhaps matches TRBD2 (5 bases). Specimen: blood, either unsorted or a sorted T cell fraction (not recorded which). This TCR came from a male donor with ankylosing spondylitis. The CDR3 DNA sequence: TGTGCCAGCAGCCAAGGAGGTCTAGCAAGCTCCTACAATGAGCAGTTCTTC. Translation: CASSQGGLASSYNEQFF.